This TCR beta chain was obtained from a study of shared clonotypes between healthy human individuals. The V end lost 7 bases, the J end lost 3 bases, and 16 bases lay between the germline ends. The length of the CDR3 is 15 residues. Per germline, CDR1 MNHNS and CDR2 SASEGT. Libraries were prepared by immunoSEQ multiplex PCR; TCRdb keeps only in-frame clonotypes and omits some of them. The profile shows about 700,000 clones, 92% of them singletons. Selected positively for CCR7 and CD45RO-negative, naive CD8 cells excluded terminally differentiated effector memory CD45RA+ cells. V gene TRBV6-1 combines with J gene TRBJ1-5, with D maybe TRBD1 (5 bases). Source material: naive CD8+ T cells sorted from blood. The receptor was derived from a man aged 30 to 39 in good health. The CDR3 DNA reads TGTGCCAGCACCTCCCCCGACAGACACAATCAGCCCCAGCATTTT. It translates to CASTSPDRHNQPQHF.